Listed here are 8 T cell receptor beta chains from one sample, sequenced in a study of T cell clonotyping in hematopoietic cell transplantation. Sequenced by immunoSEQ multiplex PCR; TCRdb stores in-frame clones only, minus some. The table has 7,000 to 10,000 clones, roughly 66% seen once; the top ten hold 22%. The material sequenced was peripheral blood mononuclear cells, taken 100 days after allogeneic stem cell transplant. The receptors shown here come from a male patient aged 60 to 75 who had an allogeneic stem cell transplant from an unrelated donor, so the T cells may come from the graft donor. Some clones in this sample may be carry-over from other donors' samples.

This sequence joins TRBV7-2 and TRBJ1-2; 11 nucleotides agree with TRBD1. Germline V gene lookup returns CDR1 SGHTA and CDR2 FQGNSA. V was pared by 6 bases and J by 8 bases, with 5 bases of the junction left unmatched. This CDR3 comprises 13 residues. For the CDR3, the DNA is TGTGCCAGCAGGATGAGGACAGGGGGCGGCTACACCTTC. Translated: CASRMRTGGGYTF.

The gene calls are TRBV7-6 and TRBJ1-1; the D gene is possibly TRBD1 (6 bases). CDR3 length: 13 amino acids. Germline V gene data show CDR1 as SGHVS and CDR2 as FNYEAQ. Trimming removed 5 bases from V and 6 bases from J, with 13 bases in between. The CDR3: CASSPRGQSEAFF. In DNA form, the CDR3 reads TGTGCCAGCAGCCCGCGGGGACAATCTGAAGCTTTCTTT.

The chain carries TRBV13 and TRBJ2-3, with TRBD2 matching over 9 bases. Germline V gives CDR1 PRHDT, CDR2 FYEKMQ (reference sequence). V gave up 3 bases and J gave up 0 bases; unmatched junction bases: 7. This CDR3 has 17 amino acids. CDR3 amino acids: CASSFHRGGASTDTQYF. The DNA for the CDR3 is TGTGCCAGCAGCTTTCACCGCGGGGGGGCTAGCACAGATACGCAGTATTTT.

This clone is labeled as medium-sized (0.01 to 0.1%). This rearrangement joins TRBV9 to TRBJ2-2, with D tentatively TRBD2 (5 bases). Germline V lookup: CDR1 SGDLS, CDR2 YYNGEE. V lost 0 bases and J lost 3, with 6 bases in between. CDR3 length: 14 residues. CDR3 sequence (DNA): TGTGCCAGCAGCGTAGCCGGGGACACCGGGGAGCTGTTTTTT. This sequence encodes CASSVAGDTGELFF. Filled out from reference TRBV9 and TRBJ2-2, the complete variable domain reads DSGVTQTPKHLITATGQRVTLRCSPRSGDLSVYWYQQSLDQGLQFLIQYYNGEERAKGNILERFSAQQFPDLHSELNLSSLELGDSALYFCASSVAGDTGELFFGEGSRLTVL.

This clone came up once. The chain couples TRBV6-1 to TRBJ2-7, with D maybe TRBD2 (5 bases). V was shortened by 4 bases and J by 2 bases, with 12 bases between the two germline ends. CDR3 length: 14 residues. Germline V gives CDR1 MNHNS, CDR2 SASEGT. CDR3 DNA sequence: TGTGCCAGCAGTGGAGAGGGCCCCACCTACGAGCAGTACTTC. Translation: CASSGEGPTYEQYF.

This clone appeared a few times. This chain links TRBV5-4 with TRBJ2-5; D is unresolved. Trimming left V 4 bases short and J 10 bases short, with 11 bases between. Per the germline V gene, CDR1 is SGHNT and CDR2 is YYREEE (reference sequence). The CDR3 totals 11 residues. The CDR3 sequence: CASSSTHHQYF. As DNA, the CDR3 is TGTGCCAGCAGCAGCACCCATCACCAGTACTTC.

This chain connects TRBV2 to TRBJ1-1; D is unresolved. The CDR3 totals 13 residues. With 7 bases removed from V and 0 bases from J, the gap between germline ends came to 9 bases. Germline CDR1 SNHLY, CDR2 FYNNEI. The CDR3 spells CASTGEVNTEAFF. DNA of the CDR3: TGTGCCAGCACAGGAGAGGTGAACACTGAAGCTTTCTTT.

This clone came up once. This sequence joins TRBV6-5 and TRBJ2-7; D call uncertain. The CDR3 contains 15 residues. Germline values: CDR1 MNHEY, CDR2 SVGAGI. V was shortened by 0 bases and J by 3 bases, with 12 bases between the two germline ends. CDR3 sequence reads: CASSYSSSSNYEQYF. DNA for the CDR3: TGTGCCAGCAGTTACTCCTCAAGTAGTAACTACGAGCAGTACTTC.